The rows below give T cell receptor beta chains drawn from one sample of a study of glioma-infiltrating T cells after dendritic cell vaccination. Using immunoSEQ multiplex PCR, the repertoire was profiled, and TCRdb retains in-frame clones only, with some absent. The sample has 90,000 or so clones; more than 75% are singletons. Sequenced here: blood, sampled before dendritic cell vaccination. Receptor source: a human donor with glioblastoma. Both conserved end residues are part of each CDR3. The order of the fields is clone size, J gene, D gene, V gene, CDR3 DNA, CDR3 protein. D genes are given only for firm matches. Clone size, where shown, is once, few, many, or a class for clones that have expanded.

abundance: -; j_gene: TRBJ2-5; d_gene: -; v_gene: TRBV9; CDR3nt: TGTGCCAGCAGCGCTAACGGACTCTACCAAGAGACCCAGTACTTC; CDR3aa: CASSANGLYQETQYF
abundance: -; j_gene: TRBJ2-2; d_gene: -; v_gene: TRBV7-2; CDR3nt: TGTGCCAGCAGCTTAACCCGGGTCGGGGAGCTGTTTTTT; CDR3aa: CASSLTRVGELFF
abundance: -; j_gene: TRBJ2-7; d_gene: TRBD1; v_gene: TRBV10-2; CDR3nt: TGCGCCAGCCGGGACAGGGGGAGACTACAAACTTACGAGCAGTACTTC; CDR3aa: CASRDRGRLQTYEQYF
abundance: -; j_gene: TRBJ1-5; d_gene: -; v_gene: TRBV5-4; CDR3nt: TGTGCCAGCAGCTTGGGTCCAGGGTTGAATCAGCCCCAGCATTTT; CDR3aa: CASSLGPGLNQPQHF
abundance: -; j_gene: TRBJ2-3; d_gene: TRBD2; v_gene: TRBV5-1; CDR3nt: TGCGCCAGCAGCTTCTTAGCGGGACTTAGCACAGATACGCAGTATTTT; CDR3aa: CASSFLAGLSTDTQYF
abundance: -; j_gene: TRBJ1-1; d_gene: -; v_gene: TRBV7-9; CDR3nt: TGTGCCAGCAGCTTTGGGAGTTTGAACACTGAAGCTTTCTTT; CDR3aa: CASSFGSLNTEAFF
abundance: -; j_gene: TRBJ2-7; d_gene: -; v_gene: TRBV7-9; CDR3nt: TGTGCCAGCAGCCCCCCCAGGACCTACGAGCAGTACTTC; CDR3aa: CASSPPRTYEQYF
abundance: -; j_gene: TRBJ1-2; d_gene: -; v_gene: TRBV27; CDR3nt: TGTGCCAGCAGTTTAGTTGGTGTCGCGGGCTACACCTTC; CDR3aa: CASSLVGVAGYTF
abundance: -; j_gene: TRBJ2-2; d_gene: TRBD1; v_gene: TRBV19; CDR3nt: TGTGCCAGCACCGGACAGGGGTTCACCGGGGAGCTGTTTTTT; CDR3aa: CASTGQGFTGELFF
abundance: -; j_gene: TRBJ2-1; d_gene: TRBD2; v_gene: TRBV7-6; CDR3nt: TGTGCCAGCAGCTTAGAAGTCTTTAGCGGGAGGAAGTTCTTC; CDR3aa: CASSLEVFSGRKFF
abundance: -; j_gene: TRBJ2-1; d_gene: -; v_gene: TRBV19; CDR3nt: TGTGCCAGTAGTTCCGGGCAGTTCTTC; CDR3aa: CASSSGQFF
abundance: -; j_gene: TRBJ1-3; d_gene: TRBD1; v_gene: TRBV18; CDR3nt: TGTGCCAGCTCACTCCGGGACAGGGCTGGAAACACCATATATTTT; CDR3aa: CASSLRDRAGNTIYF
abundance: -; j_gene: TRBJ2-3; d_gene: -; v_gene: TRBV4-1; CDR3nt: TGCGCCAGCAGCCAGGGTCTGCAGGGCGGGGCAGATACGCAGTATTTT; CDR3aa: CASSQGLQGGADTQYF
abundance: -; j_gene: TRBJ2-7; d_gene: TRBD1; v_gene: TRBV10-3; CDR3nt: TGTGCCATCAGTGACCCTGCCAGGGGGCAGGGGGTCTCCTACGAGCAGTACTTC; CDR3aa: CAISDPARGQGVSYEQYF
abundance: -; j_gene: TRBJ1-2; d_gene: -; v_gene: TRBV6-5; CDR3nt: TGTGCCAGCAGCAGTTGGGAGGATGGCTACACCTTC; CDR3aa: CASSSWEDGYTF
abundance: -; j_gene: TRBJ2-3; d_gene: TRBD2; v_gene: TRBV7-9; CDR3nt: TGTGCCAGCAGCTTGGGTTCGGGAGGGTTGGGAGATACGCAGTATTTT; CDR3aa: CASSLGSGGLGDTQYF
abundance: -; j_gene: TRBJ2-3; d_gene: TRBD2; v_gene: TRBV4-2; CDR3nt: TGTGCCAGCAGCCAAGATCCCCAAGCGGGGGGCACAGATACGCAGTATTTT; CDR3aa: CASSQDPQAGGTDTQYF
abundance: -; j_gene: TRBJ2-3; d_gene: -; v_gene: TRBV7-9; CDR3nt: TGTGCCAGCACCCGTAGAGGGACAGATACGCAGTATTTT; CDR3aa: CASTRRGTDTQYF
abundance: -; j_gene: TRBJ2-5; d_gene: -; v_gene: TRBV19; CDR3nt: TGTGCCAGTAGTATTCGGGAGACCCAGTACTTC; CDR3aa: CASSIRETQYF
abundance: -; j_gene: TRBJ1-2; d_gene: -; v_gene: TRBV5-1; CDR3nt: TGCGCCAGCAGCTTGGACAGGGTGGGAGGCTACACCTTC; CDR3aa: CASSLDRVGGYTF
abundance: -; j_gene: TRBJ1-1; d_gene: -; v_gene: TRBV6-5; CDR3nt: TGTGCCTGCCATTCGTGGGGAGAGGATCTAGCTTTCTTT; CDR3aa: CACHSWGEDLAFF
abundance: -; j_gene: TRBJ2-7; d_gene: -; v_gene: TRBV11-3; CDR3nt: TGTGCCAGCAGCCTCCGACAGGGGAGGGGCCATTGGCAGTACTTC; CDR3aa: CASSLRQGRGHWQYF
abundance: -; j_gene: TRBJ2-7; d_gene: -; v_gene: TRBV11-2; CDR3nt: TGTGCCAGCAGCCTTTTCCAGGTGATGGAGCAGTACTTC; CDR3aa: CASSLFQVMEQYF
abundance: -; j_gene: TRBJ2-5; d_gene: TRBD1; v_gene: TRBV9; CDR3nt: TGTGCCACCTCCGCAGGGGGCTTCCAAGAGACCCAGTACTTC; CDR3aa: CATSAGGFQETQYF
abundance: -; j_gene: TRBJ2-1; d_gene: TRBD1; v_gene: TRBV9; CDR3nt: TGTGCCAGCAGCGTAGGAAAGGTGGGCTGGGGGACAGACAACAATGAGCAGTTCTTC; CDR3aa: CASSVGKVGWGTDNNEQFF
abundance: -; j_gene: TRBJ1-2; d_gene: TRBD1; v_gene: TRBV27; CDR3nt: TGTGCCAGCAGTTTATCGATCGGACAGGGAAGGTACGGCTACACCTTC; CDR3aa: CASSLSIGQGRYGYTF
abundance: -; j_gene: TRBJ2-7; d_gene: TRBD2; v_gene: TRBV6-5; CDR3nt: TGTGCCAGCAGCCTGGCGGGGGGGACCTACGAGCAGTACTTC; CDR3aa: CASSLAGGTYEQYF
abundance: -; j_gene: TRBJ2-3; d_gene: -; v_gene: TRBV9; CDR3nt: TGTGCCAGCAGCCCTCACCCGGGACTGTATGTTACGCAGTATTTT; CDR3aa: CASSPHPGLYVTQYF
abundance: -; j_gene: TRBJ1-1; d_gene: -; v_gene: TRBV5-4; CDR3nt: TGTGCCAGCAGTCCCGGGAGGGGGGGAGCTTTCTTT; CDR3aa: CASSPGRGGAFF
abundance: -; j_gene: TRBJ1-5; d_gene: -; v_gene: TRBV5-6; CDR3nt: TGTGCCAGCAGCTTGTCGGCGGGGGATACGCCCCAGCATTTT; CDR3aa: CASSLSAGDTPQHF
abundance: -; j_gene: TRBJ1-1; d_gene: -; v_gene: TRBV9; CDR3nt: TGTGCCAGCAGCGTAGTGGGGGGACTCACTGAAGCTTTCTTT; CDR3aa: CASSVVGGLTEAFF
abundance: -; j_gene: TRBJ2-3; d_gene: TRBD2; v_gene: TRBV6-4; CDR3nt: TGTGCCAGCAGTGACTCTAGCGGGGGGGCAGATACGCAGTATTTT; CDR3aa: CASSDSSGGADTQYF
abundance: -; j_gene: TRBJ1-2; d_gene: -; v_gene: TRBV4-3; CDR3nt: TGCGCCAGCAGCCAAGGGTCTACTAACTATGGCTACACCTTC; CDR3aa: CASSQGSTNYGYTF
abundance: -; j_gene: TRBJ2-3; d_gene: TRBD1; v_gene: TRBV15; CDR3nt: TGTGCCACCAGCCCTAATCCGACAGGGACAGATACGCAGTATTTT; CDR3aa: CATSPNPTGTDTQYF
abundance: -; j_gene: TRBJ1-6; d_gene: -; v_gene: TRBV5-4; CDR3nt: TGTGCCAGCAGCTTGGTCTCGGGGAACTATAATTCACCCCTCCACTTT; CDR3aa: CASSLVSGNYNSPLHF
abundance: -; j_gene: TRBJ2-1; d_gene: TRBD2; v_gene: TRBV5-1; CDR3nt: TGCGCCAGCAGCCTTCCGACTAGCGGGGGGGTCTACAATGAGCAGTTCTTC; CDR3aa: CASSLPTSGGVYNEQFF
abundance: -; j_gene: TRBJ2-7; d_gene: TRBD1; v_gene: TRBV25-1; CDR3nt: TGTGCCAGGGTAACCTGGGACAGGGGATCCCCCTACGAGCAGTACTTC; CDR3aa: CARVTWDRGSPYEQYF
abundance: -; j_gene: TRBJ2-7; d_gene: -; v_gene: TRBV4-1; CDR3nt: TGCGCCAGCAGCCCCCTGGGGGGTATTATCTACGAGCAGTACTTC; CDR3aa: CASSPLGGIIYEQYF
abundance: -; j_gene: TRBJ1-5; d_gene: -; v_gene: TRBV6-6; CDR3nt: TGTGCCAGCAGTTACTCGAGGCTCCAGCCCCAGCATTTT; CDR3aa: CASSYSRLQPQHF
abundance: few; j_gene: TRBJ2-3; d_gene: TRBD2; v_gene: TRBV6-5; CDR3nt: TGTGCCAGCAGATCTAGCGGATACCCAGATACGCAGTATTTT; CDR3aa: CASRSSGYPDTQYF
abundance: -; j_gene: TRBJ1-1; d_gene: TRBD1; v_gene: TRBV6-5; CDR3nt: TGTGCCAGCAGTCGACCCGACAGGGCCACTGAAGCTTTCTTT; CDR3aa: CASSRPDRATEAFF
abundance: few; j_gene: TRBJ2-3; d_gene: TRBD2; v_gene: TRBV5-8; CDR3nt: TGTGCCAGCAGCTCGTGGCGTGGTAGCGGGCGACTCTTGGATACGCAGTATTTT; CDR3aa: CASSSWRGSGRLLDTQYF
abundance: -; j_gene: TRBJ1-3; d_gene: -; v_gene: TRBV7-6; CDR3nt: TGTGCCAGCAGCCAGTACTCTGGAAACACCATATATTTT; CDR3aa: CASSQYSGNTIYF
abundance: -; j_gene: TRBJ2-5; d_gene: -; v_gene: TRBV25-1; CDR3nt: TGTGCCAGCAGTGCAACGGTGCGGGGGACCCAGTACTTC; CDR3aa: CASSATVRGTQYF
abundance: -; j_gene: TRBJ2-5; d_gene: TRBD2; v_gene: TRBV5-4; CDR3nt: TGTGCCAGCAGCTTGGGGACTAGCGCCACCCAAGAGACCCAGTACTTC; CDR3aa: CASSLGTSATQETQYF
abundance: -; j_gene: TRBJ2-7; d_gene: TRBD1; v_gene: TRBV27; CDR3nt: TGTGCCAGCAGCCTTGTCCCCGGGGACAGAGCCTACGAGCAGTACTTC; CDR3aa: CASSLVPGDRAYEQYF
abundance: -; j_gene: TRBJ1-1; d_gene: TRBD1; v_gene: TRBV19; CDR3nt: TGTGCCAGTAGTATATATGGGAGACAGGGACCAACCGGTGCTTTCTTT; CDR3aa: CASSIYGRQGPTGAFF
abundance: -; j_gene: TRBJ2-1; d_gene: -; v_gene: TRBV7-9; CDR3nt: TGTGCCAGCAGCCAGGGACTCCCCAATGAGCAGTTCTTC; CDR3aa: CASSQGLPNEQFF